The rows below give T cell receptor beta chains drawn from one sample of a study of B cell selection in AIRE deficiency. TCRdb's copy holds only in-frame clones and misses some; the assay was immunoSEQ multiplex PCR. The repertoire has about 25,000 clones, roughly 96% of them found once; the top ten carry 0.15% to 0.2%. Material: CD4+CD127+ conventional T cells sorted from PBMCs. The origin of the receptors is a human donor in good health. Each CDR3 is given with its conserved first and last residue. A D gene is named only where the DNA matches it firmly. Clone size, where shown, is once, few, many, or a class for clones that have expanded.

TRBV7-9	TRBJ2-1	TRBD2	-	TGTGCCAGCAGCTTAGCTGGGACTATCGATGAGCAGTTCTTC	CASSLAGTIDEQFF
TRBV10-1	TRBJ1-1	-	-	TGCGCCAGCAGTGAGTCTACCAGGGACACTGAAGCTTTCTTT	CASSESTRDTEAFF
TRBV5-5	TRBJ1-3	TRBD1	-	TGTGCCAGCAGCTACGGGACAGGGTTGCACACCATATATTTT	CASSYGTGLHTIYF
TRBV27	TRBJ1-1	-	-	TGTGCCAGCAGTTTTCGAGGGACTGAAGCTTTCTTT	CASSFRGTEAFF
TRBV19	TRBJ2-3	TRBD2	-	TGTGCCAGTAGTGTGACTAGCGGGGGTTTCACAGATACGCAGTATTTT	CASSVTSGGFTDTQYF
TRBV7-2	TRBJ1-1	TRBD1	-	TGTGCCAGCAGCTCTAACAGGGGCACTGAAGCTTTCTTT	CASSSNRGTEAFF
TRBV2	TRBJ1-2	-	-	TGTGCCACCAGCACAGGGCCGAACTATGGCTACACCTTC	CATSTGPNYGYTF
TRBV6-5	TRBJ2-1	-	-	TGTGCCAGCAGAGTAACCGTCGATGAGCAGTTCTTC	CASRVTVDEQFF
TRBV7-2	TRBJ1-2	TRBD1	-	TGTGCCAGCAGCTTAGGGGTTACAGGACAGGGTGGCTACACCTTC	CASSLGVTGQGGYTF
TRBV18	TRBJ1-5	-	-	TGTGCCAGCTCCCCCGCGAACAATCAGCCCCAGCATTTT	CASSPANNQPQHF
TRBV7-9	TRBJ1-2	-	-	TGTGCCAGCAGCTTAGCACAGACCTATGGCTACACCTTC	CASSLAQTYGYTF
TRBV11-2	TRBJ2-1	-	once	TGTGCCAGCAGCTACAGGGCTTACTCCTACAATGAGCAGTTCTTC	CASSYRAYSYNEQFF
TRBV10-3	TRBJ1-1	-	-	TGTGCCATCAGTGAGTCAGAGGGGGGGACTGAAGCTTTCTTT	CAISESEGGTEAFF
TRBV18	TRBJ1-5	-	once	TGTGCCAGCTCACCAGGCGCGGGGATGAATCAGCCCCAGCATTTT	CASSPGAGMNQPQHF
TRBV5-1	TRBJ1-3	-	-	TGCGCCAGCAGCTCCGGACAGCTGAACACCATATATTTT	CASSSGQLNTIYF
TRBV18	TRBJ1-3	-	-	TGTGCCAGCTCACCACAGGGGATGAGTGACACCATATATTTT	CASSPQGMSDTIYF
TRBV6-4	TRBJ1-6	-	-	TGTGCCAGCAGTGACGGGGTAGGTTCACCCCTCCACTTT	CASSDGVGSPLHF
TRBV18	TRBJ2-5	-	-	TGTGCCAGCTCGTCGGAAGAGACCCAGTACTTC	CASSSEETQYF
TRBV19	TRBJ1-2	-	-	TGTGCCAGTAGTATCCGGCAAGCCGCACATGGCTACACCTTC	CASSIRQAAHGYTF
TRBV18	TRBJ2-7	TRBD1	-	TGTGCCAGCTCGCAGGACAGGGTAACCTACGAGCAGTACTTC	CASSQDRVTYEQYF
TRBV30	TRBJ2-7	-	-	TGTGCCTGGAGTGTGAGCAACGAGCAGTACTTC	CAWSVSNEQYF
TRBV6-5	TRBJ1-1	TRBD1	-	TGTGCCAGCAACAGACAGGGGGCGTGGACTGAAGCTTTCTTT	CASNRQGAWTEAFF
TRBV5-6	TRBJ2-1	-	-	TGTGCCAGCAGCTTACAGGCAGGGGGGAATGAGCAGTTCTTC	CASSLQAGGNEQFF
TRBV18	TRBJ2-3	TRBD2	-	TGTGCCAGCTCACGAGCGGGGGTGGGCACAGATACGCAGTATTTT	CASSRAGVGTDTQYF
TRBV6-6	TRBJ2-1	TRBD2	-	TGTGCCAGCAGATTCCCTCCGGGGGGGGGAGATGAGCAGTTCTTC	CASRFPPGGGDEQFF
TRBV7-9	TRBJ1-1	-	-	TGTGCCAGCAGACCTCTTGGGGGTGGGGTGAACACTGAAGCTTTCTTT	CASRPLGGGVNTEAFF
TRBV7-9	TRBJ2-5	TRBD1	-	TGTGCCAGCAGCCCTGGGACAGGGATCGAGACCCAGTACTTC	CASSPGTGIETQYF
TRBV4-3	TRBJ2-5	-	-	TGCGCCAGCAGCCAAGGTCAACAAGAGACCCAGTACTTC	CASSQGQQETQYF
TRBV14	TRBJ2-3	-	-	TGTGCCAGCAGCCTTTACACAGATACGCAGTATTTT	CASSLYTDTQYF
TRBV6-1	TRBJ2-4	-	once	TGTGCCAGCAGTGATGCATTCCTAGCCAAAAACATTCAGTACTTC	CASSDAFLAKNIQYF
TRBV18	TRBJ1-3	TRBD1	once	TGTGCCAGCTCACCCGGGACAGGGAAGGGAAACACCATATATTTT	CASSPGTGKGNTIYF
TRBV19	TRBJ1-2	TRBD1	-	TGTGCCAGTAGTATCCAGGGGGTGGGTGGCTACACCTTC	CASSIQGVGGYTF
TRBV5-1	TRBJ2-5	TRBD1	few	TGCGCCAGCAGCTTGGCGGGGACAGGGGCCGGCGAGACCCAGTACTTC	CASSLAGTGAGETQYF
TRBV5-1	TRBJ2-3	-	-	TGCGCCAGCAGCTTTGGAGAAGCAGGAGATACGCAGTATTTT	CASSFGEAGDTQYF
TRBV19	TRBJ1-4	-	-	TGTGCCAGTAGTACGGGACGACTTAATGAAAAACTGTTTTTT	CASSTGRLNEKLFF
TRBV5-5	TRBJ1-3	-	once	TGTGCCAGCAGCTTGGGGCAATATCCTGGAAACACCATATATTTT	CASSLGQYPGNTIYF
TRBV10-3	TRBJ2-3	-	-	TGTGCCATCAGTGAGTCGACCGGGGATACGCAGTATTTT	CAISESTGDTQYF
TRBV9	TRBJ1-2	-	-	TGTGCCAGCAGCCCTCGGACGGATGGTTGGGGCTACACCTTC	CASSPRTDGWGYTF
TRBV27	TRBJ1-2	-	-	TGTGCCAGCAGTACCCTCGGGACGGCTAACTATGGCTACACCTTC	CASSTLGTANYGYTF
TRBV5-1	TRBJ1-4	TRBD1	-	TGCGCCAGCAGTGAAGGGGGACAGGGTAGTAAACTGTTTTTT	CASSEGGQGSKLFF
TRBV7-2	TRBJ2-7	TRBD1	-	TGTGCCAGCAGCTTAACCGATTCCAGGGGGTCAGGGTACGAGCAGTACTTC	CASSLTDSRGSGYEQYF
TRBV28	TRBJ2-7	-	-	TGTGCCAGCAGTTTAAGTGGGCGGATGGCTTCCTACGAGCAGTACTTC	CASSLSGRMASYEQYF
TRBV5-1	TRBJ1-4	TRBD1	-	TGCGCCAGCAGCTCCTGGACAGGGACGGAGGTAACTAATGAAAAACTGTTTTTT	CASSSWTGTEVTNEKLFF
TRBV30	TRBJ1-6	-	-	TGTGCCTGGAGCGTCCAGGGACCCCCCGGGGATTCACCCCTCCACTTT	CAWSVQGPPGDSPLHF
TRBV2	TRBJ1-5	-	-	TGTGCCAGCAGTGAAGGAGTTAGCAATCAGCCCCAGCATTTT	CASSEGVSNQPQHF
TRBV28	TRBJ1-1	TRBD1	-	TGTGCCAGCAAGGACAGGGTCACTGAAGCTTTCTTT	CASKDRVTEAFF
TRBV7-2	TRBJ1-5	TRBD1	few	TGTGCCAGCAGCTCCCTCGGGACAGCGTTTTATCAGCCCCAGCATTTT	CASSSLGTAFYQPQHF
TRBV10-1	TRBJ2-3	-	-	TGCGCCAGCAGTGAGGGAGATTCTAGCACAGATACGCAGTATTTT	CASSEGDSSTDTQYF
TRBV7-9	TRBJ1-5	TRBD1	-	TGTGCCAGCAGCTTCGCCACCGGGACAGGGAGCCAGCCCCAGCATTTT	CASSFATGTGSQPQHF
TRBV5-1	TRBJ1-1	-	-	TGCGCCAGCCGACAGCCCTCCATGAACACTGAAGCTTTCTTT	CASRQPSMNTEAFF
TRBV5-4	TRBJ2-5	TRBD1	-	TGTGCCAGCAGCGTGGGACAGGAGGTAGAGACCCAGTACTTC	CASSVGQEVETQYF
TRBV5-1	TRBJ2-2	-	-	TGCGCCAGCATATCAGGAGGGTTTGACACCGGGGAGCTGTTTTTT	CASISGGFDTGELFF
TRBV25-1	TRBJ1-3	TRBD1	-	TGTGCCAGCAGTACAGGGGTCGGAAACACCATATATTTT	CASSTGVGNTIYF
TRBV5-4	TRBJ2-1	TRBD1	-	TGTGCCAGCAGCTTGGACCGGGACAGATTAAATGAGCAGTTCTTC	CASSLDRDRLNEQFF